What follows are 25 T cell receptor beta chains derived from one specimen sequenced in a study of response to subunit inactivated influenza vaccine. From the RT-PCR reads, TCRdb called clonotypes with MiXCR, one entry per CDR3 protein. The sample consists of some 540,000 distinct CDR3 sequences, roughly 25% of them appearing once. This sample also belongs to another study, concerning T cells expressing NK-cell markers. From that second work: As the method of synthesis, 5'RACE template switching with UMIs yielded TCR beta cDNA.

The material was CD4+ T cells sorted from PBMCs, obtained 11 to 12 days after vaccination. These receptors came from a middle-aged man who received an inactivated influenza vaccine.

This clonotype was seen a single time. The CDR3 sequence is CASTADRGAFTGELFF. The CDR3 DNA follows: TGTGCCAGCACCGCTGACAGGGGTGCTTTCACCGGGGAGCTGTTTTTT. The chain combines TRBV28 with TRBJ2-2, with TRBD1 matching over 8 bases. The CDR3 is 16 amino acids. V dropped 7 bases and J dropped 4; count of bases not matched to a gene: 11. The germline gives CDR1 MDHEN, CDR2 SYDVKM.

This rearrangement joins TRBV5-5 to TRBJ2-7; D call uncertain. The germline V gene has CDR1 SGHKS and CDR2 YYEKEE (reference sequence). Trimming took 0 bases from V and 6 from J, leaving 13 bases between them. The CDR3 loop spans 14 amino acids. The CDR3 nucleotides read TGTGCCAGCAGCTTGGCAGCAGGTTTTGGCGAGCAGTACTTC. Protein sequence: CASSLAAGFGEQYF. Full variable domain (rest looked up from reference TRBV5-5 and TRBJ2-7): DAGVTQSPTHLIKTRGQQVTLRCSPISGHKSVSWYQQVLGQGPQFIFQYYEKEERGRGNFPDRFSARQFPNYSSELNVNALLLGDSALYLCASSLAAGFGEQYFGPGTRLTVT.

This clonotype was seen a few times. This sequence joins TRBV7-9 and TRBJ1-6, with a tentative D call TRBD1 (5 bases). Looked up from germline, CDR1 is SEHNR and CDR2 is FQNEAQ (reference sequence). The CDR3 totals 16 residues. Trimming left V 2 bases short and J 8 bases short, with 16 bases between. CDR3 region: CASSLQQRGVYSPLHF. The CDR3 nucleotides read TGTGCCAGCAGCTTACAACAACGGGGGGTGTATTCACCCCTCCACTTT.

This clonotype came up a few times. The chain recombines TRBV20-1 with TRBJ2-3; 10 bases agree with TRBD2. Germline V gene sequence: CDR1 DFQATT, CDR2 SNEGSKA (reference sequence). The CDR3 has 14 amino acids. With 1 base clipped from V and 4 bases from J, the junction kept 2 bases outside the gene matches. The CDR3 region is CSARALAGADTQYF. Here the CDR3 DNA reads TGCAGTGCTAGAGCGCTAGCGGGAGCAGATACGCAGTATTTT.

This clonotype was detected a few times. The CDR3 DNA reads TGTGCCAGCAGCTTGTCTGTACTAGCGGGAGGGCTGTACAATGAGCAGTTCTTC. It encodes CASSLSVLAGGLYNEQFF. This chain uses TRBV5-6 with TRBJ2-1, with TRBD2 matching over 13 bases. With V trimmed by 1 base and J by 4 bases, 8 bases remained unmatched. Germline-derived CDR1 and CDR2 are SGHDT and YYEEEE. The CDR3 length is 18 residues.

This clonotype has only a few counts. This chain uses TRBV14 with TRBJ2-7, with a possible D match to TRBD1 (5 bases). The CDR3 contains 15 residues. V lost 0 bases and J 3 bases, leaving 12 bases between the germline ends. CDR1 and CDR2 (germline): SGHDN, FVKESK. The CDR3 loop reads CASSQDVQGVYEQYF. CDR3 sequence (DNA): TGTGCCAGCAGCCAAGATGTCCAGGGCGTCTACGAGCAGTACTTC. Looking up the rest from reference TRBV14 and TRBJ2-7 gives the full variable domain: EAGVTQFPSHSVIEKGQTVTLRCDPISGHDNLYWYRRVMGKEIKFLLHFVKESKQDESGMPNNRFLAERTGGTYSTLKVQPAELEDSGVYFCASSQDVQGVYEQYFGPGTRLTVT.

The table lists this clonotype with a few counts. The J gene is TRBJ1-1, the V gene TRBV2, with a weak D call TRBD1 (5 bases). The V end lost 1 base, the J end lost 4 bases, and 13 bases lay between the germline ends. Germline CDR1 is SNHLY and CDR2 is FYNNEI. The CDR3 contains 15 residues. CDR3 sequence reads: CASSEEGGASTEAFF. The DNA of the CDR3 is TGTGCCAGCAGTGAAGAAGGAGGGGCGAGCACTGAAGCTTTCTTT.

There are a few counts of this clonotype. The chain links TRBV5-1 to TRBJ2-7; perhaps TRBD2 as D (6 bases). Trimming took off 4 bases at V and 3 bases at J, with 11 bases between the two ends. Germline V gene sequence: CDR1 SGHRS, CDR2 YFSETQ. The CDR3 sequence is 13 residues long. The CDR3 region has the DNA TGCGCCAGCAGCCCCGGTAGCGGCTACGAGCAGTACTTC. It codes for CASSPGSGYEQYF.

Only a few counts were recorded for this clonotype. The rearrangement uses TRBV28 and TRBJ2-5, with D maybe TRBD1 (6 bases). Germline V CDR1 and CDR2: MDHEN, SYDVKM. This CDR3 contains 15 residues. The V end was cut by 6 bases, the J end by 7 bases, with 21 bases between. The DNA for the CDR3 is TGTGCCAGCAGGCCCACCGGGACACTTTGGGGGACCCAGTACTTC. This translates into CASRPTGTLWGTQYF.

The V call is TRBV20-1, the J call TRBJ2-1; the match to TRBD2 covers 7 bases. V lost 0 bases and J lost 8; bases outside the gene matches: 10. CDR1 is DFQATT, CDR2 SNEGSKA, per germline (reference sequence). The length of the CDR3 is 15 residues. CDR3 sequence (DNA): TGCAGTGCTAGAGATTTCGCTAGCGGCGCTGATGAGCAGTTCTTC. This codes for CSARDFASGADEQFF.

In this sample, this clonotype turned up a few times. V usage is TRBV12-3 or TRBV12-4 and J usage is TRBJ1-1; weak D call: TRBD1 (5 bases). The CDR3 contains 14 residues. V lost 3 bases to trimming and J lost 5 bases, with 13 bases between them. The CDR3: CASSFSTAGTEAFF. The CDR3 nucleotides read TGTGCCAGCAGTTTTTCTACAGCAGGGACTGAAGCTTTCTTT.

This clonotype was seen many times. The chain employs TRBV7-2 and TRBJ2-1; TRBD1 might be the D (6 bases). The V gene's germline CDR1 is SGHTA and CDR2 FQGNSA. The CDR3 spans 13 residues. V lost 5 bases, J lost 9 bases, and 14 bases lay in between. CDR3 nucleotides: TGTGCCAGCAGCCTCCAGGACAGCGGTGAGCAGTTCTTC. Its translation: CASSLQDSGEQFF.

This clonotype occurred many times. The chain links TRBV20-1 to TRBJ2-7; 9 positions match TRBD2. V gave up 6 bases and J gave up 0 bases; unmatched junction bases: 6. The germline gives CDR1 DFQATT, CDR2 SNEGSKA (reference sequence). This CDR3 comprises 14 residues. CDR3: CSANSGGFSYEQYF. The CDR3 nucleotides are TGCAGTGCCAATAGCGGGGGATTCTCCTACGAGCAGTACTTC.

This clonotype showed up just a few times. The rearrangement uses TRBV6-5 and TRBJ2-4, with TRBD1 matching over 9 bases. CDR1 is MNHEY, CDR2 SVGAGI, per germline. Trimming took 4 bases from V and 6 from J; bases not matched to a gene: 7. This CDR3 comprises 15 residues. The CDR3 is CASSSRTGVVNIQYF. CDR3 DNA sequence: TGTGCCAGCAGTTCGAGGACAGGGGTGGTAAACATTCAGTACTTC.

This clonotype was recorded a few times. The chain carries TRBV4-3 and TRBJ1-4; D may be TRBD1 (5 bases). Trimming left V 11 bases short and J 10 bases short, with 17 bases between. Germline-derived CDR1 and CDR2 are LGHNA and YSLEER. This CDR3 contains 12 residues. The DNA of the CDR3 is TGCGCCGCTGGGGACGGCGGAGGAAAACTGTTTTTT. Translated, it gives CAAGDGGGKLFF.

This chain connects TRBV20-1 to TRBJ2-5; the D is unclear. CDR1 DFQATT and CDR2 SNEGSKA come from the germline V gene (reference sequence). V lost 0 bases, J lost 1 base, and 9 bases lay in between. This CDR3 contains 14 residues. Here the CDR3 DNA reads TGCAGTGCTAGAGATCTAGGTTCCCAAGAGACCCAGTACTTC. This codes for CSARDLGSQETQYF.

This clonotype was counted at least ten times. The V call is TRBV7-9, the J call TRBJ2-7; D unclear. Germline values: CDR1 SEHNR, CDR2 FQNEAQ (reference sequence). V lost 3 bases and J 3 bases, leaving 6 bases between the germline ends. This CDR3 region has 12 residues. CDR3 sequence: CASSLPFYEQYF. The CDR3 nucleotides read TGTGCCAGCAGCTTGCCTTTCTACGAGCAGTACTTC.

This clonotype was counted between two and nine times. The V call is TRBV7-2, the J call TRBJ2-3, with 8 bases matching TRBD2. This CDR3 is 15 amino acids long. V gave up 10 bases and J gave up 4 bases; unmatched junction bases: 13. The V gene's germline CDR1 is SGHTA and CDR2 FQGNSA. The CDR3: CATMIAGTVPDTQYF. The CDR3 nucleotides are TGTGCCACTATGATAGCGGGAACTGTCCCAGATACGCAGTATTTT. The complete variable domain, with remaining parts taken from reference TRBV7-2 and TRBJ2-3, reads GAGVSQSPSNKVTEKGKDVELRCDPISGHTALYWYRQSLGQGLEFLIYFQGNSAPDKSGLPSDRFSAERTGGSVSTLTIQRTQQEDSAVYLCATMIAGTVPDTQYFGPGTRLTVL.

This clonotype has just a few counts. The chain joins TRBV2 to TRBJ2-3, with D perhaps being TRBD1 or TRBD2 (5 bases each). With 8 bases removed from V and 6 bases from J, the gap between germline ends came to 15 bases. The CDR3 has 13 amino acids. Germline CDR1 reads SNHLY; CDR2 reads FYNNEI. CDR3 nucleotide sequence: TGTGCCAGCCTAGGGACCCGAGGGGATACGCAGTATTTT. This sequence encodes CASLGTRGDTQYF.

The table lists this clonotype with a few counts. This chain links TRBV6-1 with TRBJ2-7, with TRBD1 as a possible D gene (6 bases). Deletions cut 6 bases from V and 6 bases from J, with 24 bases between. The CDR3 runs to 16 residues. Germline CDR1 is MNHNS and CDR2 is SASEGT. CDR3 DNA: TGTGCCAGCAGCCCGAATGGTGGGGGCAGTACTGGCGAGCAGTACTTC. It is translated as CASSPNGGGSTGEQYF.

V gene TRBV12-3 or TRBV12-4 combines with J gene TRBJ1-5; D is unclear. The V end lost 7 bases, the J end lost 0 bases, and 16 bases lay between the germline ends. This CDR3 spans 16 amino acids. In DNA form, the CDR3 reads TGTGCCAGCAAAAATGCCGGTGGGGTTAGCAATCAGCCCCAGCATTTT. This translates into CASKNAGGVSNQPQHF.

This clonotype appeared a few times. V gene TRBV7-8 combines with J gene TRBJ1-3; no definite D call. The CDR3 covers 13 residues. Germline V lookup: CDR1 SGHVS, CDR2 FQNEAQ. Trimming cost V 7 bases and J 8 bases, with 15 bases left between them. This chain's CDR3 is CASTAPGEHTIYF. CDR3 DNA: TGTGCCAGCACCGCGCCGGGAGAGCACACCATATATTTT.

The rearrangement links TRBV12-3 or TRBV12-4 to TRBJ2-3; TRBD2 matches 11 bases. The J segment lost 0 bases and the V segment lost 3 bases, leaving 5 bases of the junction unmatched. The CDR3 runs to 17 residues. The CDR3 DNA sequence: TGTGCCAGCAGTTTGTCTAGCGGGGGGACTAGCACAGATACGCAGTATTTT. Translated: CASSLSSGGTSTDTQYF.

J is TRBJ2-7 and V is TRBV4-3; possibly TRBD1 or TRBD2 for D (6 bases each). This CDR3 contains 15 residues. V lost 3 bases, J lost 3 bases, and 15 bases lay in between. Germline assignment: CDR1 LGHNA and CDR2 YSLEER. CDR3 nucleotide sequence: TGCGCCAGCAGCCACCTCCGGGGGCACATCTACGAGCAGTACTTC. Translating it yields CASSHLRGHIYEQYF.

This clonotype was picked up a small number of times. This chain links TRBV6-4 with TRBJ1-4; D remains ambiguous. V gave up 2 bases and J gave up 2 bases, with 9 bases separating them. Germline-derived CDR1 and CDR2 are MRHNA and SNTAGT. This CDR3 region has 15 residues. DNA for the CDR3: TGTGCCAGCAGTGACCGCGCCGGGACTAATGAAAAACTGTTTTTT. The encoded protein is CASSDRAGTNEKLFF.